These T cell receptor beta chains were read from a single sample in a study of blood T cell repertoires in COVID-19. The assay was immunoSEQ multiplex PCR, and TCRdb's table has in-frame clones only and misses some. The sample yields approximately 150,000 clones, about 87% seen once. The sequenced material came from peripheral blood. These receptor sequences come from a woman aged 50 to 65 with active or convalescent COVID-19. Each CDR3 is given with its conserved first and last residue. D genes are given only for firm matches. The listing skips clone size in some rows; elsewhere it reads once, few, many or a size class.

clone_size	d_call	v_call	j_call	cdr3_nt	cdr3_aa
NA	NA	TRBV7-9	TRBJ1-2	TGTGCCAGCAGCTCAACTCGGCCGGCAGGGGAAAGTGGTGGCTACACCTTC	CASSSTRPAGESGGYTF
NA	TRBD1	TRBV19	TRBJ1-3	TGTGCCAGTAGTACCCGGGACAGGGGATTCTCTGGAAACACCATATATTTT	CASSTRDRGFSGNTIYF
NA	NA	TRBV30	TRBJ2-7	TGTGCCTGGAGTGGACTGGGGCAGGCGATATCCTACGAGCAGTACTTC	CAWSGLGQAISYEQYF
NA	NA	TRBV7-2	TRBJ2-2	TGTGCCAGCAGCCCGACAGGTTCTTCCGGGGAGCTGTTTTTT	CASSPTGSSGELFF
NA	NA	TRBV28	TRBJ2-2	TGTGCCAGCAGTTTCCAGGGACACCGCGGCACCGGGGAGCTGTTTTTT	CASSFQGHRGTGELFF
once	TRBD1	TRBV2	TRBJ1-1	TGTGCCAGCAGAGTGGGACAGGGGGAAGCTGAAGCTTTCTTT	CASRVGQGEAEAFF
NA	NA	TRBV28	TRBJ1-2	TGTGCCAGCAGTTTAGGAGAGTATCTAAACTATGGCTACACCTTC	CASSLGEYLNYGYTF
NA	NA	TRBV30	TRBJ1-4	TGTGCCTGGAGTGTACGAGTTGAAAAACTGTTTTTT	CAWSVRVEKLFF
NA	TRBD1	TRBV4-2	TRBJ2-1	TGTGCCAGCAGCCAAGCGAGATCCGGGACAGGGACCTACAATGAGCAGTTCTTC	CASSQARSGTGTYNEQFF
NA	NA	TRBV27	TRBJ2-2	TGTGCCAGCAGTCCCCGAGGCGGGTGGCCAAAAGGTGGGGAGCTGTTTTTT	CASSPRGGWPKGGELFF
once	TRBD1	TRBV9	TRBJ2-5	TGTGCCAGCAGCGGGACAGGGGGTTACGAGACCCAGTACTTC	CASSGTGGYETQYF
NA	NA	TRBV2	TRBJ1-1	TGTGCCAGCAGCGCACAGGGATCAATGAACACTGAAGCTTTCTTT	CASSAQGSMNTEAFF
NA	TRBD1	TRBV28	TRBJ1-2	TGTGCCAGCAGTTTCAGTGGCAGGGGGAACTATGGCTACACCTTC	CASSFSGRGNYGYTF
NA	NA	TRBV6-5	TRBJ1-1	TGTGCCAGCAGTTACGGGACACCGAACACTGAAGCTTTCTTT	CASSYGTPNTEAFF
NA	TRBD1	TRBV7-2	TRBJ1-5	TGTGCCAGCAGCTTGACAGGGAGGAGCAATCAGCCCCAGCATTTT	CASSLTGRSNQPQHF
NA	TRBD2	TRBV6-6	TRBJ2-1	TGTGCCAGCAGTTACGACCCTAGCGGTGGGTTCGATGAGCAGTTCTTC	CASSYDPSGGFDEQFF
NA	TRBD2	TRBV7-2	TRBJ2-4	TGTGCCAGCACCACGACTAGCGGCTTAGCCAAAAACATTCAGTACTTC	CASTTTSGLAKNIQYF
few	NA	TRBV9	TRBJ1-3	TGTGCCAGCAGCGACCCGACGAGCGCCATATATTTT	CASSDPTSAIYF
NA	NA	TRBV7-9	TRBJ2-3	TGTGCCAGCAGCCTAAGCTCGGGTTATACGCAGTATTTT	CASSLSSGYTQYF
NA	NA	TRBV2	TRBJ1-1	TGTGCCAGCAGTTTCTACGGGATTAACACTGAAGCTTTCTTT	CASSFYGINTEAFF
NA	NA	TRBV6-2/TRBV6-3	TRBJ1-1	TGTGCCAGCAGTTACCTGGGGGGAACTGAAGCTTTCTTT	CASSYLGGTEAFF
NA	TRBD2	TRBV10-3	TRBJ2-5	TGTGCCATCAGTGCCCAGGGAGGGCAAGAGACCCAGTACTTC	CAISAQGGQETQYF
once	TRBD2	TRBV4-3	TRBJ2-1	TGCGCCAGCAGCCAAGATTTTCCGGCTAGCGGGATGTACAATGAGCAGTTCTTC	CASSQDFPASGMYNEQFF
NA	NA	TRBV29-1	TRBJ1-2	TGCAGCGCAGGAGTTCAGGGGAAGAGGGCAGCTAACTATGGCTACACCTTC	CSAGVQGKRAANYGYTF
NA	NA	TRBV29-1	TRBJ2-3	TGCAGCGTATGGATGACTAGCACAGATACGCAGTATTTT	CSVWMTSTDTQYF
NA	TRBD2	TRBV9	TRBJ2-1	TGTGCCAGCAGCGTAGCCCGGGAGGGCCCTTCCTACAATGAGCAGTTCTTC	CASSVAREGPSYNEQFF
NA	NA	TRBV6-5	TRBJ1-1	TGTGCCAGCAGTTACGGAACCACAGGGAACACTGAAGCTTTCTTT	CASSYGTTGNTEAFF
NA	NA	TRBV7-8	TRBJ1-6	TGTGCCAGCAGTTACAGGACAGATAACCGTCTCTCCTATAATTCACCCCTCCACTTT	CASSYRTDNRLSYNSPLHF
NA	NA	TRBV15	TRBJ2-3	TGTGCCACCAGCACACCTCCAGAACTAGATGGCACAGATACGCAGTATTTT	CATSTPPELDGTDTQYF
NA	TRBD1	TRBV29-1	TRBJ2-1	TGCAGCGTTGAAGCGGACAGGGGATTTTACAATGAGCAGTTCTTC	CSVEADRGFYNEQFF
NA	TRBD2	TRBV5-1	TRBJ2-3	TGCGCCAGCAGCCTCGGACTAGAGCTTAGCACAGATACGCAGTATTTT	CASSLGLELSTDTQYF
NA	TRBD1	TRBV10-1	TRBJ2-7	TGCGCCAGCAGTGACCGACAGGGCGTTGAGTTAAACTACGAGCAGTACTTC	CASSDRQGVELNYEQYF